This passage covers 11 T cell receptor beta chains from one sample sequenced in a study of T cell repertoires in cytomegalovirus infection. TCRdb analysed the reads with MiXCR anew, one entry per CDR3 protein. Of 630,000 or so distinct CDR3 sequences in the sample, 24% were seen once. Specimen: CD8+ T cells from PBMCs. These receptor sequences come from a human donor in good health (CMV status not recorded). Some clones in this sample may be carry-over from other donors' samples.

This clonotype came up a few times. The rearrangement uses TRBV6-5 and TRBJ1-5; D is perhaps TRBD1 (6 bases). V shed 1 base and J shed 5 bases, with 9 bases lying between them. The CDR3 is made up of 14 amino acids. The germline CDR1 and CDR2 sequences are MNHEY and SVGAGI. The CDR3 DNA sequence: TGTGCCAGCAGTTACTTTAGGGGGGATCAGCCCCAGCATTTT. Its translation: CASSYFRGDQPQHF.

There are many counts of this clonotype. The rearrangement uses TRBV7-8 and TRBJ1-1; D is perhaps TRBD1 (5 bases). CDR1 SGHVS and CDR2 FQNEAQ come from the germline V gene. The germline V and J ends were trimmed by 5 bases and 2 bases, with 15 bases remaining between them. The CDR3 covers 15 residues. The CDR3 region is CASSPTGTRNTEAFF. The DNA for the CDR3 is TGTGCCAGCAGCCCTACCGGGACGCGAAACACTGAAGCTTTCTTT.

This clonotype has a single count. This likely comes from a read error, as the CDR3 has no conserved phenylalanine or tryptophan at its end. CDR3 amino acids: CASSPRSDGRDTQYL. CDR3 DNA: TGCGCCAGCAGCCCCCGTTCGGACGGGAGGGATACGCAGTATTTG. The chain has TRBV4-1 and TRBJ2-3, with 7 positions matching TRBD2. Per germline, CDR1 MGHRA and CDR2 YSYEKL. V lost 4 bases to trimming and J lost 6 bases; unmatched junction nucleotides: 10. CDR3 length: 15 amino acids.

The CDR3 here is CSVVAGGYTF. The CDR3 DNA sequence: TGCAGCGTTGTGGCTGGCGGCTACACCTTC. V and J are TRBV29-1 and TRBJ1-2; D is ambiguous. This CDR3 is 10 amino acids long. Trimming removed 4 bases at V and 8 bases at J, with 8 bases between. The germline V gene has CDR1 SQVTM and CDR2 ANQGSEA.

The V and J genes are TRBV4-1 and TRBJ2-7, with TRBD1 identical over 7 bases. From germline, CDR1 is MGHRA and CDR2 YSYEKL. There are 13 residues in the CDR3. The CDR3 DNA is TGCGCCAGCAGCCGGACAGGATCCTCCGAGCAGTACGTC. This codes for CASSRTGSSEQYV.

V and J are TRBV11-2 and TRBJ2-4; 7 nucleotides match TRBD1. Germline trimming cut 5 bases from V and 0 bases from J; bases unmatched to any gene: 10. This CDR3 has 17 amino acids. Germline V gene data show CDR1 as SGHAT and CDR2 as FQNNGV. For the CDR3, the DNA is TGTGCCAGCAGCCAATACGGACAGGACGTAGCCAAAAACATTCAGTACTTC. Amino acids: CASSQYGQDVAKNIQYF. The complete variable domain, with remaining parts taken from reference TRBV11-2 and TRBJ2-4, reads EAGVAQSPRYKIIEKRQSVAFWCNPISGHATLYWYQQILGQGPKLLIQFQNNGVVDDSQLPKDRFSAERLKGVDSTLKIQPAKLEDSAVYLCASSQYGQDVAKNIQYFGAGTRLSVL.

This clonotype occurred a few times. The chain has TRBV2 and TRBJ2-1; possible D gene TRBD2, 6 bases. The CDR3 has 13 amino acids. Trimming cost V 8 bases and J 4 bases, with 12 bases left between them. Germline-derived CDR1 and CDR2 are SNHLY and FYNNEI. The CDR3 protein is CASQNRGYNEQFF. CDR3 coding DNA: TGTGCCAGCCAAAACCGGGGGTACAATGAGCAGTTCTTC. The whole variable domain, remainder taken from reference TRBV2 and TRBJ2-1, is EPEVTQTPSHQVTQMGQEVILRCVPISNHLYFYWYRQILGQKVEFLVSFYNNEISEKSEIFDDQFSVERPDGSNFTLKIRSTKLEDSAMYFCASQNRGYNEQFFGPGTRLTVL.

The chain joins TRBV20-1 to TRBJ2-7; 7 positions match TRBD1. Germline lookup yields CDR1 DFQATT and CDR2 SNEGSKA (reference sequence). There are 14 residues in the CDR3. V lost 5 bases and J lost 2; bases outside the gene matches: 9. The CDR3 region is CSARSRDRAYEQYF. The CDR3 nucleotides read TGCAGTGCTCGGTCCCGGGACAGAGCCTACGAGCAGTACTTC.

A few counts support this clonotype. The chain links TRBV27 to TRBJ2-3; 9 bases fit TRBD2. The CDR3 consists of 13 residues. The V and J ends lost 7 bases and 8 bases, in that order; junction bases with no gene match: 7. Germline loops: CDR1 MNHEY, CDR2 SMNVEV (reference sequence). Written as DNA, the CDR3 is TGTGCCAGCAAGGGACTAGCAGAGGGTACGCAGTATTTT. Its protein product is CASKGLAEGTQYF.

This clonotype has at least ten counts. V usage is TRBV5-5 and J usage is TRBJ1-1; D is unclear. V shed 4 bases and J shed 0 bases, with 7 bases lying between them. This CDR3 has 13 amino acids. CDR1 and CDR2 (germline): SGHKS, YYEKEE (reference sequence). The CDR3 sequence: CASSLPVNTEAFF. The CDR3 DNA sequence: TGTGCCAGCAGCCTGCCAGTGAACACTGAAGCTTTCTTT. Using reference TRBV5-5 and TRBJ1-1 for the parts outside the CDR3, the full variable domain is DAGVTQSPTHLIKTRGQQVTLRCSPISGHKSVSWYQQVLGQGPQFIFQYYEKEERGRGNFPDRFSARQFPNYSSELNVNALLLGDSALYLCASSLPVNTEAFFGQGTRLTVV.

In its sample, this clonotype was seen a few times. The gene calls are TRBV15 and TRBJ2-2, with 7 bases that match TRBD1. The junction had 7 bases not matched to a gene; V was cut back by 3 bases and J by 3 bases. Germline V gene lookup returns CDR1 LNHNV and CDR2 YYDKDF (reference sequence). This CDR3 comprises 16 residues. CDR3 in amino acids: CATSSTGAEDTGELFF. CDR3 nucleotide sequence: TGTGCCACCAGCAGTACAGGGGCCGAGGACACCGGGGAGCTGTTTTTT.